This T cell receptor (beta chain) was sequenced for a study of T cell responses to AZD1222 COVID-19 vaccine. Study conclusions and caveats: Among AZD1222 vaccinees, only six or seven were seropositive at baseline. No day 14 peak samples; only post-peak repertoires were characterized.

The V end was cut by 3 bases, the J end by 5 bases, with 19 bases between. Germline-derived CDR1 and CDR2 are MDHEN and SYDVKM. The CDR3 has 16 amino acids. Produced via immunoSEQ multiplex PCR; TCRdb's table is partial and in-frame only. The table includes roughly 96,000 clones, 88% detected once. This clone was counted between two and nine times. Its specificity is unknown. This receptor was taken from an adult who received the AZD1222 COVID-19 vaccine. This specimen consisted of peripheral blood, obtained 28 days after the second AZD1222 dose. The chain links TRBV28 to TRBJ1-2; D gene ambiguous. The CDR3 sequence: CASSLRRASAEYGYTF. Written as DNA, the CDR3 is TGTGCCAGCAGTTTGCGGAGGGCCAGCGCCGAGTATGGCTACACCTTC.